A single sample is the source of the 21 T cell receptor beta chains below, sequenced in a study of blood T cell repertoires in COVID-19. Method: immunoSEQ multiplex PCR; TCRdb's copy keeps in-frame clones and lacks some. The sample has 50,000 to 75,000 clones; under 80% are singletons. The sequenced sample consisted of peripheral blood. The receptor source for this set is a human donor in a cohort sampled during active COVID-19.

The chain couples TRBV5-6 to TRBJ2-4; TRBD1 is a possible D gene (5 bases). Trimming removed 0 bases from V and 2 bases from J, with 18 bases in between. Germline V gene lookup returns CDR1 SGHDT and CDR2 YYEEEE. The CDR3 contains 18 residues. CDR3 DNA: TGTGCCAGCAGCTTGGGACCTCAGGGCCAAGTTCCCAAAAACATTCAGTACTTC. It yields the protein CASSLGPQGQVPKNIQYF.

By share, this clone counts as medium-sized. This rearrangement joins TRBV6-2 or TRBV6-3 to TRBJ2-1; 8 positions agree with TRBD2. J lost 3 bases, V lost 6 bases, and 10 bases had no gene match. Germline V gene lookup returns CDR1 MNHEY and CDR2 SVGEGT. This CDR3 region has 16 residues. The CDR3 region has the DNA TGTGCCAGCAGCACTTCTACAGCGGGGGTCTACAATGAGCAGTTCTTC. Protein sequence: CASSTSTAGVYNEQFF.

The rearrangement uses TRBV5-6 and TRBJ1-5; 10 positions agree with TRBD1. V lost 1 base to trimming and J lost 4 bases; unmatched junction nucleotides: 2. The V gene's germline CDR1 is SGHDT and CDR2 YYEEEE. The CDR3 is 15 residues long. This CDR3 reads CASSLRTGGNQPQHF. CDR3 DNA sequence: TGTGCCAGCAGCTTGCGGACAGGGGGAAATCAGCCCCAGCATTTT.

This rearrangement joins TRBV19 to TRBJ1-3; D ambiguous. The CDR3 contains 13 residues. V was trimmed by 10 bases and J by 0 bases, leaving 10 bases between them. The germline V gene encodes CDR1 LNHDA and CDR2 SQIVND (reference sequence). The DNA of the CDR3 is TGTGCCACCTCAGAGGTCTCTGGAAACACCATATATTTT. Its protein product is CATSEVSGNTIYF.

Notes on this clone: Possible read error: a much larger clone is one base away. Other DNA sequences of this sample code for an identical CDR3. CDR3 residues: CATSRTSGGLAGELFF. Here the CDR3 DNA reads TGTGCCACCAGCAGAACTTCAGGGGGCTTGGCCGGGGAGCTGTTTTTT. This sequence joins TRBV15 and TRBJ2-2; 8 bases line up with TRBD1. The CDR3 extends over 16 amino acids. Germline CDR1 LNHNV, CDR2 YYDKDF (reference sequence). V shed 2 bases, J shed 6 bases, and the junction held 8 bases outside the gene matches.

This clone came up a few times. The rearrangement joins TRBV5-6 to TRBJ2-7; TRBD1 might be the D (6 bases). Germline CDR1 SGHDT, CDR2 YYEEEE. The CDR3 has 15 residues. V shed 3 bases and J shed 6 bases, with 19 bases lying between them. CDR3: CASSWGPKPGSEQYF. DNA of the CDR3: TGTGCCAGCAGCTGGGGGCCCAAACCAGGTTCCGAGCAGTACTTC.

This clone was counted between two and nine times. The rearrangement joins TRBV2 to TRBJ1-1, with 7 bases fitting TRBD1. CDR1 is SNHLY and CDR2 is FYNNEI in the germline V gene. Trimming took 7 bases from V and 4 from J; bases not matched to a gene: 12. This CDR3 has 15 amino acids. CDR3 protein: CASTRIGQGGTEAFF. CDR3 nucleotides: TGTGCCAGCACCAGAATCGGCCAGGGGGGCACTGAAGCTTTCTTT.

This clone was recorded many times. The V gene is TRBV18, the J gene TRBJ1-5; possibly TRBD1 for D (5 bases). CDR3 length equals 17 residues. Trimming shortened V by 2 bases and J by 6 bases, and 20 bases separated the two germline ends. Per germline, CDR1 KGHSH and CDR2 LQKENI. CDR3 coding DNA: TGTGCCAGCTCACCATCCTACCCAGGTGGCAGGGTTCAGCCCCAGCATTTT. Translation gives CASSPSYPGGRVQPQHF.

The rearrangement links TRBV12-3 or TRBV12-4 to TRBJ2-2; D gene unclear. The V end lost 5 bases, the J end lost 3 bases, and 7 bases lay between the germline ends. The CDR3 is made up of 13 amino acids. Here the CDR3 reads CASSRGYTGELFF. The CDR3, as DNA: TGTGCCAGCAGTCGAGGCTACACCGGGGAGCTGTTTTTT.

The genes are TRBV3-1 (or the pseudogene TRBV3-2) and TRBJ1-1, with 9 nucleotides matching TRBD1. The CDR3 spans 15 residues. Trimming at V came to 7 bases and at J to 6 bases, leaving 12 bases not matched to a gene. Germline V gene sequence: CDR1 LGHDT, CDR2 YNNKEL (reference sequence). The CDR3 here is CASITQGGQGSEAFF. In nucleotides, the CDR3 is TGTGCCAGCATCACTCAGGGGGGACAGGGATCTGAAGCTTTCTTT.

This sequence joins TRBV15 and TRBJ1-1; a possible D gene is TRBD1 (6 bases). CDR1 is LNHNV and CDR2 is YYDKDF in the germline V gene (reference sequence). The V gene lost 0 bases and the J gene lost 1 base, with 12 bases spanning the gap. This CDR3 is 16 amino acids long. This chain's CDR3 is CATSRDEAGANTEAFF. DNA for the CDR3: TGTGCCACCAGCAGAGACGAGGCAGGGGCGAACACTGAAGCTTTCTTT.

The gene calls are TRBV2 and TRBJ1-2; 7 positions match TRBD1. CDR1 SNHLY and CDR2 FYNNEI come from the germline V gene. The CDR3 length is 16 residues. J gave up 3 bases and V 5 bases, and 12 bases lay outside the gene matches. This chain's CDR3 is CASSPTMTGWDYGYTF. In DNA form, the CDR3 reads TGTGCCAGCAGTCCAACAATGACAGGGTGGGACTATGGCTACACCTTC.

The rearrangement links TRBV6-1 to TRBJ2-3; D is uncertain. The germline CDR1 and CDR2 sequences are MNHNS and SASEGT. V was clipped by 1 base and J by 6 bases, with 14 bases between them. The length of the CDR3 is 15 residues. CDR3 amino acids: CASSEGLHPTDTQYF. The CDR3 nucleotides are TGTGCCAGCAGTGAAGGGTTACATCCCACGGATACGCAGTATTTT.

The chain carries TRBV12-3 or TRBV12-4 and TRBJ1-5; 10 nucleotides match TRBD1. Trimming cost V 6 bases and J 8 bases; bases outside gene matches: 4. The CDR3 covers 13 residues. In DNA, the CDR3 is TGTGCCAGCAGCACCGGGACAGGGGAGCCCCAGCATTTT. It encodes CASSTGTGEPQHF.

The chain couples TRBV6-5 to TRBJ1-1; a possible D gene is TRBD1 (5 bases). CDR1 is MNHEY, CDR2 SVGAGI, per germline. Deletions cut 2 bases from V and 3 bases from J, with 10 bases between. The CDR3 has 14 amino acids. Here the CDR3 DNA reads TGTGCCAGCAGTTACGGGGGGATGCACACTGAAGCTTTCTTT. It codes for CASSYGGMHTEAFF.

The rearrangement links TRBV29-1 to TRBJ2-7, with a tentative D call TRBD1 (6 bases). The CDR3 runs 13 residues. Per the germline V gene, CDR1 is SQVTM and CDR2 is ANQGSEA. Trimming removed 4 bases at V and 1 base at J, with 11 bases between. The CDR3 here is CSVGTERSYEQYF. CDR3 in DNA: TGCAGCGTTGGGACAGAGCGATCCTACGAGCAGTACTTC.

This clone was seen only a few times. This chain joins TRBV24-1 and TRBJ1-6; the D gene is possibly TRBD1 (6 bases). Germline assignment: CDR1 KGHDR and CDR2 SFDVKD. Between the trimmed V and J ends, which lost 1 base and 1 base, there was a span of 10 bases. This CDR3 is built from 17 residues. The CDR3 DNA sequence: TGTGCCACCAGTGATTTCCAGGGGAAGTCCTATAATTCACCCCTCCACTTT. It codes for CATSDFQGKSYNSPLHF.

This chain links TRBV30 with TRBJ2-1; 7 bases map to TRBD2. Germline trimming cut 7 bases from V and 5 bases from J; bases unmatched to any gene: 8. This CDR3 has 13 amino acids. Per the germline V gene, CDR1 is GTSNPN and CDR2 is SVGIG (reference sequence). CDR3 amino acids: CAYGGLSHNEQFF. The CDR3 DNA sequence: TGTGCCTACGGGGGACTAAGCCACAATGAGCAGTTCTTC. The full variable domain, completed using reference TRBV30 and TRBJ2-1, is SQTIHQWPATLVQPVGSPLSLECTVEGTSNPNLYWYRQAAGRGLQLLFYSVGIGQISSEVPQNLSASRPQDRQFILSSKKLLLSDSGFYLCAYGGLSHNEQFFGPGTRLTVL.

The chain links TRBV29-1 to TRBJ2-3; 10 bases match TRBD1. Germline V gives CDR1 SQVTM, CDR2 ANQGSEA. V was clipped by 6 bases and J by 1 base; unmatched bases: 1. The length of the CDR3 is 13 residues. This CDR3 reads CSVGTGGTDTQYF. CDR3 DNA: TGCAGCGTAGGGACAGGGGGCACAGATACGCAGTATTTT.

The chain couples TRBV4-3 to TRBJ2-7, with 7 bases identical to TRBD1. This CDR3 spans 18 amino acids. Germline CDR1 LGHNA, CDR2 YSLEER. With 1 base clipped from V and 3 bases from J, the junction kept 15 bases outside the gene matches. In nucleotides, the CDR3 is TGCGCCAGCAGCCAAGGAATACAGGGGTTGGGGCGAGTCTACGAGCAGTACTTC. This codes for CASSQGIQGLGRVYEQYF.

This clone was counted a few times. The rearrangement joins TRBV9 to TRBJ2-7; TRBD2 agrees at 7 bases. Per germline, CDR1 SGDLS and CDR2 YYNGEE. Trimming at V came to 0 bases and at J to 2 bases, leaving 5 bases not matched to a gene. This CDR3 region has 15 residues. CDR3 protein: CASSVEAGDTYEQYF. The CDR3 DNA follows: TGTGCCAGCAGCGTAGAGGCGGGGGATACCTACGAGCAGTACTTC.